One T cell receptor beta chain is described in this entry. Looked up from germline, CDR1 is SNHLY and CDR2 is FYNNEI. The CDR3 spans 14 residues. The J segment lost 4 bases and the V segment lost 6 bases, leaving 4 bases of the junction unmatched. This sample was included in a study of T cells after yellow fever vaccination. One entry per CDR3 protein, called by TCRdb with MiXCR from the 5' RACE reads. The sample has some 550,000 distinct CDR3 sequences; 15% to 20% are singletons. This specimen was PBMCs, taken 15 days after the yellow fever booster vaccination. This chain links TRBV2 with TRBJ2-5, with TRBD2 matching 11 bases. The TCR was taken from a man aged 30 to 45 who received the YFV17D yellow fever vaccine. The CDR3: CASSGGLAGETQYF. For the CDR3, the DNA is TGTGCCAGCAGCGGCGGACTAGCGGGAGAGACCCAGTACTTC.